This record covers a single T cell receptor (beta chain). The germline CDR1 and CDR2 sequences are SGHRS and YFSETQ. This CDR3 is built from 14 residues. Between the trimmed V and J ends, which lost 9 bases and 0 bases, there was a span of 16 bases. Sequencing was performed with immunoSEQ multiplex PCR; in TCRdb, only in-frame clones are kept and a portion is missing. The sample holds more than 35,000 clones; approximately 90% are singletons and the top ten take roughly 0.53%. This entry belongs to a study of OX40 agonist ivuxolimab in advanced cancers. The sample was CD4+ or CD8+ T cells sorted from blood, taken in a trial of the OX40 agonist ivuxolimab. This clonotype was sampled from an adult with an advanced solid tumor such as melanoma, head and neck, liver or kidney cancer. The V and J genes are TRBV5-1 and TRBJ2-7, with D perhaps matching TRBD2 (6 bases). CDR3 nucleotides: TGCGCCACCCTCCGGGACTCCGACTCCTACGAGCAGTACTTC. Protein sequence: CATLRDSDSYEQYF.